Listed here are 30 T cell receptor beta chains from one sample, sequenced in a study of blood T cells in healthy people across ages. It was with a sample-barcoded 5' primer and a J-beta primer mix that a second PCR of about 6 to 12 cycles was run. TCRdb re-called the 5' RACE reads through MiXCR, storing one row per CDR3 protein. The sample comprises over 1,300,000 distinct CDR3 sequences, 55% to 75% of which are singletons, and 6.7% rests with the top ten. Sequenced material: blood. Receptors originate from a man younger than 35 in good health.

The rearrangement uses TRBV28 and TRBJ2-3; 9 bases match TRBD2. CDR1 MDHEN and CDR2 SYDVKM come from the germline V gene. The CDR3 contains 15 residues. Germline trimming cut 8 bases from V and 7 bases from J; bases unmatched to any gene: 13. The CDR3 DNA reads TGTGCCAGCCTTCCTTTTAGCGGGAGTACAAATACGCAGTATTTT. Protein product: CASLPFSGSTNTQYF.

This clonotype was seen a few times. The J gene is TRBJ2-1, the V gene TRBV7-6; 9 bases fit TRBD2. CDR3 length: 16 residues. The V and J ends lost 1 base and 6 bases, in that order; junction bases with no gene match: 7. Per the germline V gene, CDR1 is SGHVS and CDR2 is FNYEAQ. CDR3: CASSLGGLAVINEQFF. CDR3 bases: TGTGCCAGCAGCTTAGGGGGACTAGCCGTGATCAATGAGCAGTTCTTC. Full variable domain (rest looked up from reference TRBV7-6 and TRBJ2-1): GAGVSQSPRYKVTKRGQDVALRCDPISGHVSLYWYRQALGQGPEFLTYFNYEAQQDKSGLPNDRFSAERPEGSISTLTIQRTEQRDSAMYRCASSLGGLAVINEQFFGPGTRLTVL.

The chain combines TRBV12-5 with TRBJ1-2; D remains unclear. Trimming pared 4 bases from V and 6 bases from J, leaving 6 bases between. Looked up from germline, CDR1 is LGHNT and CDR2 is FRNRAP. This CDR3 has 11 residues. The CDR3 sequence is CASGSPDGYTF. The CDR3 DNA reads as TGTGCTAGTGGTTCTCCAGATGGCTACACCTTC. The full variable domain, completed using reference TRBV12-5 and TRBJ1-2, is DARVTQTPRHKVTEMGQEVTMRCQPILGHNTVFWYRQTMMQGLELLAYFRNRAPLDDSGMPKDRFSAEMPDATLATLKIQPSEPRDSAVYFCASGSPDGYTFGSGTRLTVV.

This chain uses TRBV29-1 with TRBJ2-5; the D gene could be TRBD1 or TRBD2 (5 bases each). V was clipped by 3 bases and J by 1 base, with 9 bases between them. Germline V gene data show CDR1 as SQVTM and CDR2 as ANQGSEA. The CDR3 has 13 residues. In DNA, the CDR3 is TGCAGCGTTGAGGGTGGGACCCAAGAGACCCAGTACTTC. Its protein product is CSVEGGTQETQYF.

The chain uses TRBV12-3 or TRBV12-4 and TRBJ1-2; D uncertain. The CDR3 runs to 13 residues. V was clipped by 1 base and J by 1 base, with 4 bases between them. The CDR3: CASSLDVNYGYTF. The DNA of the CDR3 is TGTGCCAGCAGTTTAGACGTTAACTATGGCTACACCTTC.

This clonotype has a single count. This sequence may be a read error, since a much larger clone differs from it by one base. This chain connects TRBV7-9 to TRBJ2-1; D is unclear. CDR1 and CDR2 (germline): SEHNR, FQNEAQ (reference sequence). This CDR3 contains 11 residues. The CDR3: CASSLDNEQLF. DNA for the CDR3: TGTGCCAGCAGCTTAGACAATGAGCAGCTCTTC.

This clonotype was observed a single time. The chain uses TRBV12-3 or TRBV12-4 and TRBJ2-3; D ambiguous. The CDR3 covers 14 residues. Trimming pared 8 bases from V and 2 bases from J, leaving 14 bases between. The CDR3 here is CASQPGYLTDTQYF. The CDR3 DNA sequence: TGTGCCAGCCAACCCGGGTACCTCACAGATACGCAGTATTTT.

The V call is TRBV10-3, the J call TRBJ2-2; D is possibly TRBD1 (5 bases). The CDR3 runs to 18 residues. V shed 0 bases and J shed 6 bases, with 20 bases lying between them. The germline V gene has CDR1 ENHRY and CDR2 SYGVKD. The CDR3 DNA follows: TGTGCCATCAGTGAGTCGTTTGGTGGGCGATGGGGCTCCGGGGAGCTGTTTTTT. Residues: CAISESFGGRWGSGELFF.

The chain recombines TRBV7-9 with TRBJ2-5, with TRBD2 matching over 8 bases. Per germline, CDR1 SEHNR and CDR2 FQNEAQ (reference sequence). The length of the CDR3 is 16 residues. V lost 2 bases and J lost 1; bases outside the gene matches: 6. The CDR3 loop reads CASSLSGSGGQETQYF. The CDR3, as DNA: TGTGCCAGCAGCTTAAGCGGCAGCGGGGGCCAAGAGACCCAGTACTTC.

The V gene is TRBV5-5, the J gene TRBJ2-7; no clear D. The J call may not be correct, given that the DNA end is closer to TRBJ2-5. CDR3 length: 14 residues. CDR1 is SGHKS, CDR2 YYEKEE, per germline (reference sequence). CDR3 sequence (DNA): TGTGCCAGCAGCTTTACAGCCGTCCAAGAGACCCAGTACTTC. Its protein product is CASSFTAVQETQYF.

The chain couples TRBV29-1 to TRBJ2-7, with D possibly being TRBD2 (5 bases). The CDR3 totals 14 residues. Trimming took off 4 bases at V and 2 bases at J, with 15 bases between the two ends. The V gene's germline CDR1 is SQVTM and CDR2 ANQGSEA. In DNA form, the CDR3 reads TGCAGCGTTGGAACAACAGCGGTGGCCTACGAGCAGTACTTC. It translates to CSVGTTAVAYEQYF.

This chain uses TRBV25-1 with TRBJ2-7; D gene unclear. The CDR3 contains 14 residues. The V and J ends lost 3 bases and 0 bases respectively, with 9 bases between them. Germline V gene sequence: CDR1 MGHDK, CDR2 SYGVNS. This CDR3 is CASSDTDLSYEQYF. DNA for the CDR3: TGTGCCAGCAGTGACACAGACCTCTCCTACGAGCAGTACTTC.

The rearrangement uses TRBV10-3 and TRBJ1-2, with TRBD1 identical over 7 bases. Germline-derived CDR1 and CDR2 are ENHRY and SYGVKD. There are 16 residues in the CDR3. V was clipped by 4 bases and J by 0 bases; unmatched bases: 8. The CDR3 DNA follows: TGTGCCATCAGTGCCCGGGACAGCTTTTCTAACTATGGCTACACCTTC. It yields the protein CAISARDSFSNYGYTF.

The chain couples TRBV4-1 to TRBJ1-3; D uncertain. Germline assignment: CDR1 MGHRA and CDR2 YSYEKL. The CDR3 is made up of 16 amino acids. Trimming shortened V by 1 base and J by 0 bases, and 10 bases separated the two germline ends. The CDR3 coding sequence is TGCGCCAGCAGCCAAGTTAGCCGGAGCTCTGGAAACACCATATATTTT. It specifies CASSQVSRSSGNTIYF.

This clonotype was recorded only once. The chain's CDR3 is CASSTGLAASTDTQYF. Written as DNA, the CDR3 is TGTGCCAGCAGTACGGGACTAGCGGCTAGCACAGATACGCAGTATTTT. The chain couples TRBV27 to TRBJ2-3; 11 bases match TRBD2. Trimming cost V 5 bases and J 0 bases; bases outside gene matches: 4. There are 16 residues in the CDR3. In germline, CDR1 is MNHEY, CDR2 SMNVEV (reference sequence).

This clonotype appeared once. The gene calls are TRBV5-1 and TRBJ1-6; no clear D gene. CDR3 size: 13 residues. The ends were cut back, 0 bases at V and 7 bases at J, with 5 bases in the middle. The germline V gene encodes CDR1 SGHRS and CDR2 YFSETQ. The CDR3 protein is CASSLVENSPLHF. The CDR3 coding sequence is TGCGCCAGCAGCTTGGTGGAGAATTCACCCCTCCACTTT.

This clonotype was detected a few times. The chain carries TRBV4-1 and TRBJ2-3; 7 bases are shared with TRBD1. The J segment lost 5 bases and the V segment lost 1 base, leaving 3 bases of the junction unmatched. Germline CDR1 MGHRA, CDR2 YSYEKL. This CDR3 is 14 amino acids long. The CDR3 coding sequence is TGCGCCAGCAGCCAAGGGACAGGCAAAGATACGCAGTATTTT. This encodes CASSQGTGKDTQYF.

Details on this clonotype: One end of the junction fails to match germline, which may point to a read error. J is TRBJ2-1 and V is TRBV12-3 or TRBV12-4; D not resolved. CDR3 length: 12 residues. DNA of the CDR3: TGTGCCAGCAAACCATCCTACAATGAGCAGTCCTTC. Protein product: CASKPSYNEQSF.

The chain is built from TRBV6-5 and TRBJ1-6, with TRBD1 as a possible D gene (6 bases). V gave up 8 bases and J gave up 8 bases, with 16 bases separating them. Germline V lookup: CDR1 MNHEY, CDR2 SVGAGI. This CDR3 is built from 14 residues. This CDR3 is CASGRGIGDSPLHF. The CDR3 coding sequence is TGTGCCAGCGGCAGGGGCATAGGTGATTCACCCCTCCACTTT.

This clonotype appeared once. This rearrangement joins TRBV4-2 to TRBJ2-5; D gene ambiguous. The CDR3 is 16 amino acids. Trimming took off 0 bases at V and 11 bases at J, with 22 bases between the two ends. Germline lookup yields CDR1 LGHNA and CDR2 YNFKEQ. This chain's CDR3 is CASSQEMRRVDNEQYF. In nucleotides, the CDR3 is TGTGCCAGCAGCCAAGAGATGAGGAGAGTCGACAATGAGCAGTACTTC.

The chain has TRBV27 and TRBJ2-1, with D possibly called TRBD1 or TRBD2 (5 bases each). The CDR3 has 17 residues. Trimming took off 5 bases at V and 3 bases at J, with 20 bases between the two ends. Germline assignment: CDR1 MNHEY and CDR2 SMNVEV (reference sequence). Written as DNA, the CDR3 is TGTGCCAGCAGTAAATGGGGCTATGCTGGGGGCTACAATGAGCAGTTCTTC. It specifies CASSKWGYAGGYNEQFF.

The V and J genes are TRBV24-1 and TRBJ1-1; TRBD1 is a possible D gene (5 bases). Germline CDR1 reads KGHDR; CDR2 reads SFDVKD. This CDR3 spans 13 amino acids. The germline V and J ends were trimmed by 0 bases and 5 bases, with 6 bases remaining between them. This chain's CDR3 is CATSDLRGTEAFF. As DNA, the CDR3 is TGTGCCACCAGTGATTTGCGGGGGACTGAAGCTTTCTTT.

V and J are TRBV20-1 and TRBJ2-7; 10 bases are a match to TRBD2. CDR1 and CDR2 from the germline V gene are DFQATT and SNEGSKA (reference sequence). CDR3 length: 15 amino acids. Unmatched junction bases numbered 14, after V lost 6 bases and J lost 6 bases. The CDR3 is CSAPLRGLASSEQYF. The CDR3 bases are TGCAGTGCCCCACTCCGGGGACTAGCGTCATCCGAGCAGTACTTC.

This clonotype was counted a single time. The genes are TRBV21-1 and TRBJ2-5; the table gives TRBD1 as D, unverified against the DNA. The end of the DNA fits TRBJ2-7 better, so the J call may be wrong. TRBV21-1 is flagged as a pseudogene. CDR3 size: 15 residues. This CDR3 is CASSKGETGDFEQYF. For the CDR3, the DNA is TGTGCCAGCAGCAAAGGAGAGACAGGGGACTTCGAGCAGTACTTC.

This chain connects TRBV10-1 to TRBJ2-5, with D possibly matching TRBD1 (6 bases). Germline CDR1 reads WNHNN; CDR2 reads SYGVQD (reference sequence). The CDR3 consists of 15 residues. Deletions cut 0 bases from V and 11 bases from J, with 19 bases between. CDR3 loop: CASSESTRQDRIQYF. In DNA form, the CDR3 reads TGCGCCAGCAGTGAGTCAACTCGACAGGATCGGATTCAGTACTTC.

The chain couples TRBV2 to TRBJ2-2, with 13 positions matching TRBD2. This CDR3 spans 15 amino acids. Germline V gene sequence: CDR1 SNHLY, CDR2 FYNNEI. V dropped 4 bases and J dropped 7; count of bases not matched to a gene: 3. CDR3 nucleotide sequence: TGTGCCAGCAGTGGACTAGCGGGGGGTCTCGGGGAGCTGTTTTTT. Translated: CASSGLAGGLGELFF.

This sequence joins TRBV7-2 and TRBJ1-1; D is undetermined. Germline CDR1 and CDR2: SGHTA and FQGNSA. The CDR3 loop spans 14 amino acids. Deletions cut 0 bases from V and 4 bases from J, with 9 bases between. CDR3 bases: TGTGCCAGCAGCTTAGCGATGGCTGGCACTGAAGCTTTCTTT. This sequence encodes CASSLAMAGTEAFF.

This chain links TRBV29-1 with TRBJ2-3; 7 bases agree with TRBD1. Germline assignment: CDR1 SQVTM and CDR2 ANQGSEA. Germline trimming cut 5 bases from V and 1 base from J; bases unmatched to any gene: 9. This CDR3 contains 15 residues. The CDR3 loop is CSVHHRGRGTDTQYF. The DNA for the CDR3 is TGCAGCGTTCACCACAGGGGAAGGGGCACAGATACGCAGTATTTT.

The CDR3 coding sequence is TGCGCCAGCAGCCAGTCGACAGGGGACCTCTATGGCTACACCTTC. This sequence encodes CASSQSTGDLYGYTF. The chain uses TRBV4-1 and TRBJ1-2; 8 bases agree with TRBD1. Germline V CDR1 and CDR2: MGHRA, YSYEKL. The CDR3 totals 15 residues. Trimming took 3 bases from V and 4 from J; bases not matched to a gene: 7.

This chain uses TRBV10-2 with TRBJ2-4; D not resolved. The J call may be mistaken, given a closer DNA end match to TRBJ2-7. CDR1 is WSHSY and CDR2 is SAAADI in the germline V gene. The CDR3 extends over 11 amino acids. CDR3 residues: CASGVNREQYF. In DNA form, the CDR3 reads TGCGCCAGCGGGGTCAACCGCGAGCAGTACTTC.